This paragraph reports one TCR beta chain. The sample comes from a study of blood T cell repertoires in COVID-19. Whole-study context: The United States, Italy and Spain were the sources of the acute and convalescent COVID-19 samples. T cells, B-cell-depleted T cells, or PBMCs provided the cDNA or gDNA that served as material.

Sequencing was performed with immunoSEQ multiplex PCR; in TCRdb, only in-frame clones are kept and a portion is missing. This sample has some 250,000 clones; over 70% occur once, and the top ten carry 2.5% to 4%. The CDR3 has 15 residues. V was clipped by 3 bases and J by 2 bases; unmatched bases: 6. From germline, CDR1 is LNHDA and CDR2 SQIVND (reference sequence). The V gene is TRBV19, the J gene TRBJ1-2; TRBD1 matches 7 bases. Sample: peripheral blood. The source is a woman of 80 years or more with acute or convalescent COVID-19. The CDR3 spells CASSIPTGLNYGYTF. In nucleotides, the CDR3 is TGTGCCAGTAGTATCCCGACAGGGTTGAACTATGGCTACACCTTC.